The 30 T cell receptor beta chains presented below share a single source sample, sequenced in a study of blood T cell repertoires in COVID-19 (dated by TCRdb to about 2020). Library preparation employed the immunoSEQ multiplex PCR assay. As stored in TCRdb, this immuneACCESS dataset retains in-frame rearrangements with V and J assigned. A fraction of the clones does not appear; measured against another copy, unresolved V genes explain less than half of the discrepancy, and the remainder lacks a known reason. This sample lists 95,000 to 150,000 clones; around three quarters were detected once. 16% of the sample lies in the top ten. Input material: peripheral blood. These receptors came from a man aged 60 to 69 with active or convalescent COVID-19.

The J gene is TRBJ2-1, the V gene TRBV11-3, with 9 bases that match TRBD1. CDR1 SGHNT and CDR2 YENEEA come from the germline V gene. The CDR3 loop spans 15 amino acids. The ends lost 3 bases at V and 4 bases at J; junction bases unmatched: 4. This CDR3 reads CASSFGTGQYNEQFF. The CDR3 DNA reads TGTGCCAGCAGCTTTGGGACAGGGCAATACAATGAGCAGTTCTTC.

V and J are TRBV2 and TRBJ2-7; 7 nucleotides line up with TRBD2. CDR3 length equals 14 residues. Germline V gives CDR1 SNHLY, CDR2 FYNNEI. Trimming took 2 bases from V and 6 from J; bases not matched to a gene: 7. CDR3 in amino acids: CASSETRGGTEQYF. CDR3 in DNA: TGTGCCAGCAGTGAAACGCGGGGAGGGACCGAGCAGTACTTC. Drawing the rest from reference TRBV2 and TRBJ2-7, the complete variable domain is EPEVTQTPSHQVTQMGQEVILRCVPISNHLYFYWYRQILGQKVEFLVSFYNNEISEKSEIFDDQFSVERPDGSNFTLKIRSTKLEDSAMYFCASSETRGGTEQYFGPGTRLTVT.

The chain has TRBV13 and TRBJ2-7; weak D call: TRBD2 (6 bases). The CDR3 consists of 15 residues. Trimming took 5 bases from V and 6 from J, leaving 20 bases between them. CDR1 is PRHDT, CDR2 FYEKMQ, per germline (reference sequence). CDR3 sequence (DNA): TGTGCCAGCAGCCATCGTCGGGGGAAATTATCCGAGCAGTACTTC. Protein sequence: CASSHRRGKLSEQYF.

CDR3 loop: CASTLPTGGGEKLFF. The CDR3 nucleotides are TGTGCCAGCACCCTACCGACAGGGGGGGGTGAAAAACTGTTTTTT. The chain recombines TRBV21-1 with TRBJ1-4; no check of the table's D call, TRBD1, against the DNA was made. TRBV21-1 is given as a pseudogene. This CDR3 has 15 residues.

V usage is TRBV5-4 and J usage is TRBJ2-5; the D gene is possibly TRBD2 (6 bases). The germline V gene encodes CDR1 SGHNT and CDR2 YYREEE (reference sequence). The V and J ends lost 0 bases and 1 base respectively, with 10 bases between them. The CDR3 consists of 15 residues. CDR3 DNA: TGTGCCAGCAGCTTGGCGGGAGCCCTCCAAGAGACCCAGTACTTC. Its protein product is CASSLAGALQETQYF.

The rearrangement links TRBV19 to TRBJ1-3, with 7 bases aligning to TRBD1. Trimming removed 8 bases from V and 2 bases from J; junction bases left unmatched: 3. CDR3 length: 13 residues. CDR1 and CDR2 (germline): LNHDA, SQIVND (reference sequence). The CDR3 sequence: CASQGDAGNTIYF. The CDR3 DNA follows: TGTGCCAGTCAGGGGGACGCTGGAAACACCATATATTTT.

This sequence joins TRBV9 and TRBJ1-1; no definite D call. Looked up from germline, CDR1 is SGDLS and CDR2 is YYNGEE. This CDR3 is built from 12 residues. The V and J ends lost 4 bases and 7 bases respectively, with 11 bases between them. The CDR3 bases are TGTGCCAGCAGCCCCCGCGGACTTGAAGCTTTCTTT. Translation: CASSPRGLEAFF.

The CDR3 reads CASSQVASGRFTDTQYF. In DNA form, the CDR3 reads TGTGCCAGCAGCCAAGTGGCTAGCGGGCGATTCACAGATACGCAGTATTTT. The V and J genes are TRBV3-1 (or the pseudogene TRBV3-2) and TRBJ2-3; 8 nucleotides agree with TRBD2. Per the germline V gene, CDR1 is LGHDT and CDR2 is YNNKEL (reference sequence). This CDR3 has 17 residues. Losses at the gene ends were 1 base for V and 2 bases for J; bases not matched to a gene: 8.

The V and J genes are TRBV27 and TRBJ2-5; 9 bases agree with TRBD2. Germline V gene sequence: CDR1 MNHEY, CDR2 SMNVEV (reference sequence). This CDR3 is 14 amino acids long. The trim removed 5 bases at V and 4 bases at J, leaving 5 bases unmatched. CDR3: CASSPLTSGETQYF. As DNA, the CDR3 is TGTGCCAGCAGTCCCCTGACTAGCGGAGAGACCCAGTACTTC.

Here the CDR3 reads CASSRDRGGNSPLHF. Written as DNA, the CDR3 is TGCGCCAGCAGCCGGGACAGGGGCGGTAATTCACCCCTCCACTTT. The rearrangement links TRBV4-3 to TRBJ1-6; 10 positions agree with TRBD1. With V trimmed by 4 bases and J by 6 bases, 3 bases remained unmatched. The germline CDR1 and CDR2 sequences are LGHNA and YSLEER. The CDR3 is made up of 15 amino acids.

This sequence joins TRBV5-1 and TRBJ2-1; maybe TRBD2 (5 bases). Deletions cut 6 bases from V and 8 bases from J, with 21 bases between. Germline V gene lookup returns CDR1 SGHRS and CDR2 YFSETQ. CDR3 length: 15 amino acids. This CDR3 reads CASTQGLSRVDEQFF. DNA of the CDR3: TGCGCCAGCACCCAAGGACTGTCAAGGGTAGATGAGCAGTTCTTC.

This rearrangement joins TRBV18 to TRBJ1-3; 7 nucleotides line up with TRBD1. V lost 4 bases, J lost 2 bases, and 5 bases stayed unmatched. Germline CDR1 is KGHSH and CDR2 is LQKENI. The CDR3 is made up of 15 amino acids. CDR3 sequence: CASSRQGRAGNTIYF. The CDR3 nucleotides read TGTGCCAGCTCACGACAGGGTAGGGCTGGAAACACCATATATTTT.

The chain combines TRBV14 with TRBJ1-3, with TRBD1 matching 9 bases. After removal of 6 bases from V and 3 bases from J, the junction contained 3 bases not matched to a gene. The CDR3 has 14 amino acids. CDR1 is SGHDN, CDR2 FVKESK, per germline. Here the CDR3 DNA reads TGTGCCAGCAGTCGGGACAGGGTTGGAAACACCATATATTTT. It codes for CASSRDRVGNTIYF.

Only one count was recorded for this clone. The rearrangement links TRBV6-5 to TRBJ1-6, with a tentative D call TRBD1 (5 bases). Germline CDR1 MNHEY, CDR2 SVGAGI. The CDR3 has 15 amino acids. Trimming stripped 9 bases from V and 1 base from J, with 13 bases between. The CDR3 is CASFPRGSYNSPLHF. CDR3 DNA sequence: TGTGCCAGTTTCCCCCGGGGGTCCTATAATTCACCCCTCCACTTT.

The rearrangement joins TRBV5-1 to TRBJ2-2; D gene unclear. Germline loops: CDR1 SGHRS, CDR2 YFSETQ. Trimming removed 0 bases from V and 0 bases from J, with 6 bases in between. The CDR3 contains 15 residues. CDR3 nucleotide sequence: TGCGCCAGCAGCTTGGATACATCGAACACCGGGGAGCTGTTTTTT. This sequence encodes CASSLDTSNTGELFF.

This chain connects TRBV29-1 to TRBJ2-7; tentatively, D is TRBD2 (5 bases). The V and J ends lost 4 bases and 2 bases respectively, with 9 bases between them. Germline loops: CDR1 SQVTM, CDR2 ANQGSEA. This CDR3 has 12 amino acids. CDR3: CSVGASPYEQYF. The CDR3 DNA is TGCAGCGTTGGGGCTAGCCCCTACGAGCAGTACTTC.

CDR3 DNA sequence: TGTGCCTGGAGTCGATGGGGGGATGGCGCTTTCTTT. Protein: CAWSRWGDGAFF. The chain carries TRBV30 and TRBJ1-1; TRBD1 might be the D (5 bases). This CDR3 contains 12 residues. Trimming pared 2 bases from V and 11 bases from J, leaving 15 bases between. CDR1 is GTSNPN, CDR2 SVGIG, per germline (reference sequence).

The chain has TRBV7-9 and TRBJ1-3, with a possible D match to TRBD1 (6 bases). Looked up from germline, CDR1 is SEHNR and CDR2 is FQNEAQ (reference sequence). V lost 2 bases to trimming and J lost 0 bases, with 11 bases between them. The CDR3 is 16 residues long. The CDR3, as DNA: TGTGCCAGCAGCTTATCGGGACATAGCTCTGGAAACACCATATATTTT. This gives the protein CASSLSGHSSGNTIYF. Looking up the rest from reference TRBV7-9 and TRBJ1-3 gives the full variable domain: DTGVSQNPRHKITKRGQNVTFRCDPISEHNRLYWYRQTLGQGPEFLTYFQNEAQLEKSRLLSDRFSAERPKGSFSTLEIQRTEQGDSAMYLCASSLSGHSSGNTIYFGEGSWLTVV.

The chain combines TRBV7-2 with TRBJ2-1; D is possibly TRBD1 (6 bases). Trimming shortened V by 4 bases and J by 15 bases, and 22 bases separated the two germline ends. CDR3 length equals 14 residues. The germline gives CDR1 SGHTA, CDR2 FQGNSA. The CDR3 DNA is TGTGCCAGCAGCTCGAACTCAAGATGGACAGTACCGTTCTTC. This codes for CASSSNSRWTVPFF.

This sequence joins TRBV4-3 and TRBJ1-2; D not resolved. Trimming stripped 4 bases from V and 4 bases from J, with 16 bases between. CDR1 and CDR2 from the germline V gene are LGHNA and YSLEER. The length of the CDR3 is 15 residues. CDR3 sequence: CASSPRGGFAYGYTF. The CDR3 bases are TGCGCCAGCAGCCCCCGGGGAGGGTTCGCCTATGGCTACACCTTC.

This clone was picked up one time. V and J are TRBV7-2 and TRBJ1-2; D remains unclear. The CDR3 sequence is 14 residues long. With 5 bases removed from V and 3 bases from J, the gap between germline ends came to 13 bases. Germline V lookup: CDR1 SGHTA, CDR2 FQGNSA. The CDR3, as DNA: TGTGCCAGCAGCGGCCGCGCGGCGGACTATGGCTACACCTTC. Its translation is CASSGRAADYGYTF.

This clone has only one observation. The chain joins TRBV4-1 to TRBJ1-2, with D tentatively TRBD1 (5 bases). V was clipped by 4 bases and J by 4 bases, with 13 bases between them. Germline values: CDR1 MGHRA, CDR2 YSYEKL. This CDR3 spans 14 amino acids. The DNA of the CDR3 is TGCGCCAGCAGCCCTGAAGACAGCCCCTATGGCTACACCTTC. This codes for CASSPEDSPYGYTF.

The V gene is TRBV6-4, the J gene TRBJ2-2; D is perhaps TRBD1 (6 bases). CDR3 length: 16 amino acids. Germline loops: CDR1 MRHNA, CDR2 SNTAGT. With 4 bases removed from V and 1 base from J, the gap between germline ends came to 13 bases. CDR3 DNA sequence: TGTGCCAGCAGTGCCATAAGGACAGAGAACACCGGGGAGCTGTTTTTT. It translates to CASSAIRTENTGELFF.

The CDR3 reads CASSLDLGGTGTEAFF. In nucleotides, the CDR3 is TGTGCCAGCAGTTTAGATTTGGGTGGTACGGGCACTGAAGCTTTCTTT. This chain connects TRBV28 to TRBJ1-1; D not resolved. V lost 2 bases and J 4 bases, leaving 17 bases between the germline ends. This CDR3 has 16 amino acids. From germline, CDR1 is MDHEN and CDR2 SYDVKM.

The chain joins TRBV28 to TRBJ2-7, with 8 nucleotides matching TRBD1. The germline V gene encodes CDR1 MDHEN and CDR2 SYDVKM. The V gene end was trimmed by 4 bases and the J gene end by 5 bases; junction bases not matched to a gene: 4. CDR3 size: 13 residues. The CDR3, as DNA: TGTGCCAGCAGTTCGGAACAGGGGGACGAGCAGTACTTC. Translation: CASSSEQGDEQYF.

The chain is built from TRBV5-4 and TRBJ2-7, with 9 bases aligning to TRBD1. This CDR3 has 14 amino acids. Germline CDR1 reads SGHNT; CDR2 reads YYREEE (reference sequence). The ends lost 4 bases at V and 2 bases at J; junction bases unmatched: 4. CDR3 sequence reads: CASSAGTGPYEQYF. In DNA, the CDR3 is TGTGCCAGCAGCGCCGGGACAGGGCCCTACGAGCAGTACTTC.

This chain joins TRBV28 and TRBJ2-7; D not certain. This CDR3 region has 14 residues. V was pared by 6 bases and J by 2 bases, with 14 bases between. Looked up from germline, CDR1 is MDHEN and CDR2 is SYDVKM. The CDR3 DNA reads as TGTGCCAGCAGCTCCCCTCACAGAACCTACGAGCAGTACTTC. This sequence encodes CASSSPHRTYEQYF.

V usage is TRBV11-3 and J usage is TRBJ2-1; perhaps TRBD2 as D (6 bases). The germline CDR1 and CDR2 sequences are SGHNT and YENEEA. The CDR3 has 16 residues. V was pared by 6 bases and J by 9 bases, with 24 bases between. The CDR3 is CASRPPGTPTAGEQFF. The CDR3, as DNA: TGTGCCAGCAGACCCCCCGGGACTCCTACAGCGGGTGAGCAGTTCTTC.

The chain joins TRBV5-1 to TRBJ2-5, with a possible D match to TRBD1 (6 bases). Germline CDR1 is SGHRS and CDR2 is YFSETQ. Trimming left V 1 base short and J 3 bases short, with 7 bases between. The CDR3 spans 13 residues. As DNA, the CDR3 is TGCGCCAGCAGCTTGCCAGGGGAAGAGACCCAGTACTTC. Translated, it gives CASSLPGEETQYF.

The chain combines TRBV11-2 with TRBJ2-3; TRBD2 matches at 13 bases. V lost 3 bases, J lost 6 bases, and 9 bases stayed unmatched. This CDR3 spans 17 amino acids. Germline V lookup: CDR1 SGHAT, CDR2 FQNNGV. CDR3 nucleotides: TGTGCCAGCAGCTTGGGGACTAGCGGGACGGGAGCGGATACGCAGTATTTT. Residues: CASSLGTSGTGADTQYF.